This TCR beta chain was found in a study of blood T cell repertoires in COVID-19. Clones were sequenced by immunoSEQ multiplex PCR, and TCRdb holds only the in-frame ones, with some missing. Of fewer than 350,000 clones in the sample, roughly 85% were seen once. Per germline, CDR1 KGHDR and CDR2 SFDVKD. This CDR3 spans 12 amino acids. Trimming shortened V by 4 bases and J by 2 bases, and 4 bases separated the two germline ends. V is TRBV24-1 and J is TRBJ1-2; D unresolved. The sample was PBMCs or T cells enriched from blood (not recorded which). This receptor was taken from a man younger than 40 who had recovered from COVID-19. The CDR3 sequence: CATSELNYGYTF. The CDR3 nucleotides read TGTGCCACCAGTGAACTAAACTATGGCTACACCTTC.